This T cell receptor (beta chain) was identified during a study of blood T cells in healthy people across ages. Together with a sample-barcoded 5' primer, a J-beta primer mix was included in a second PCR lasting about 7 to 11 cycles. Each CDR3 protein is one row after TCRdb ran MiXCR on the 5' RACE reads. The repertoire holds about 780,000 distinct CDR3 sequences, with 35% to 60% as singletons. The material sequenced was blood. The receptor was isolated from a man older than 75 in good health.

The CDR3 sequence: CASNTWGSARKVGISGEQFF. The CDR3 nucleotides read TGTGCCAGCAATACCTGGGGTAGCGCCCGGAAGGTGGGAATCTCGGGTGAGCAGTTCTTC. This chain uses TRBV28 with TRBJ2-1; a possible D gene is TRBD2 (5 bases). Trimming left V 7 bases short and J 9 bases short, with 37 bases between. Germline V gene data show CDR1 as MDHEN and CDR2 as SYDVKM. This CDR3 comprises 20 residues. The entire variable domain, with the rest obtained from reference TRBV28 and TRBJ2-1, is as follows: DVKVTQSSRYLVKRTGEKVFLECVQDMDHENMFWYRQDPGLGLRLIYFSYDVKMKEKGDIPEGYSVSREKKERFSLILESASTNQTSMYLCASNTWGSARKVGISGEQFFGPGTRLTVL.